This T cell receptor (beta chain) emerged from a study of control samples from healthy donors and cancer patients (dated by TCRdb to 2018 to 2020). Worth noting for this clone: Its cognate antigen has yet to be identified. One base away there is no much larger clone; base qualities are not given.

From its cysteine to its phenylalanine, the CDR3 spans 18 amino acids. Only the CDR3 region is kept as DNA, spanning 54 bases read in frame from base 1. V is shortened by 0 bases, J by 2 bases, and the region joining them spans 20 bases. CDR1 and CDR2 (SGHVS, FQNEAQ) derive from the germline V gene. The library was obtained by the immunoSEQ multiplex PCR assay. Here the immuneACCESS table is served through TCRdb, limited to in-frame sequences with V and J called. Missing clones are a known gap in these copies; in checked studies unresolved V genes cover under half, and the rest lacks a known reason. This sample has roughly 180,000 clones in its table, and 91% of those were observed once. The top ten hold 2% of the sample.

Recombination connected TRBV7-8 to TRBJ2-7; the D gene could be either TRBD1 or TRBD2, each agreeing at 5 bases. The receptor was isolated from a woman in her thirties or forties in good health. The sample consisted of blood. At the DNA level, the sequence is TGTGCCAGCAGCTTAGCGAGAGGGGCCCGGAGCCCTCCCTACGAGCAGTACTTC. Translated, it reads CASSLARGARSPPYEQYF.